The 30 T cell receptor beta chains below come from one sample, sequenced in a study of blood T cell repertoires in COVID-19. The protocol was immunoSEQ multiplex PCR, while the TCRdb copy is restricted to in-frame clones and leaves out a portion. The data show approximately 230,000 clones, with 88% seen just once and 5% to 6.5% held by the top ten. Sequences were obtained from peripheral blood. The origin of the receptors is a woman aged 25 to 39 with COVID-19, enrolled during active disease.

The chain joins TRBV5-6 to TRBJ1-5; perhaps TRBD1 as D (5 bases). CDR1 SGHDT and CDR2 YYEEEE come from the germline V gene. The CDR3 consists of 15 residues. V lost 4 bases and J lost 0, with 11 bases in between. The CDR3 DNA is TGTGCCAGCAGCATTGGACACCGTAGCAATCAGCCCCAGCATTTT. This gives the protein CASSIGHRSNQPQHF. Supplemented by reference TRBV5-6 and TRBJ1-5, the full variable domain reads DAGVTQSPTHLIKTRGQQVTLRCSPKSGHDTVSWYQQALGQGPQFIFQYYEEEERQRGNFPDRFSGHQFPNYSSELNVNALLLGDSALYLCASSIGHRSNQPQHFGDGTRLSIL.

V is TRBV18 and J is TRBJ1-4; no definite D call. Germline CDR1 and CDR2: KGHSH and LQKENI. Trimming shortened V by 8 bases and J by 5 bases, and 12 bases separated the two germline ends. The CDR3 runs to 13 residues. In DNA, the CDR3 is TGTGCCAGCCATGGGAGGGAGAATGAAAAACTGTTTTTT. Encoded protein: CASHGRENEKLFF. Full variable domain (rest looked up from reference TRBV18 and TRBJ1-4): NAGVMQNPRHLVRRRGQEARLRCSPMKGHSHVYWYRQLPEEGLKFMVYLQKENIIDESGMPKERFSAEFPKEGPSILRIQQVVRGDSAAYFCASHGRENEKLFFGSGTQLSVL.

This clone has a handful of counts. The rearrangement links TRBV7-9 to TRBJ2-5; D gene ambiguous. The CDR3 runs 14 residues. Trimming took off 0 bases at V and 5 bases at J, with 10 bases between the two ends. CDR1 is SEHNR, CDR2 FQNEAQ, per germline (reference sequence). In nucleotides, the CDR3 is TGTGCCAGCAGCTTAGCGAGTGCTAAGGAGACCCAGTACTTC. It translates to CASSLASAKETQYF.

V and J are TRBV24-1 and TRBJ1-2, with D uncertain. V dropped 3 bases and J dropped 6 bases, with 10 bases sitting between them. CDR1 KGHDR and CDR2 SFDVKD come from the germline V gene. The CDR3 runs to 13 residues. The CDR3 is CATSDAWRDGYTF. CDR3 nucleotide sequence: TGTGCCACCAGTGATGCCTGGAGGGATGGCTACACCTTC.

This clone showed up just once. The CDR3 spells CASSISRGPTNQPQHF. The CDR3 DNA follows: TGTGCCAGTAGTATAAGTAGGGGGCCCACAAATCAGCCCCAGCATTTT. J is TRBJ1-5 and V is TRBV19; 7 bases match TRBD1. This CDR3 has 16 residues. V shed 2 bases, J shed 4 bases, and the junction held 8 bases outside the gene matches. Germline CDR1 reads LNHDA; CDR2 reads SQIVND (reference sequence).

This clone was recorded once. This chain's CDR3 is CASSQERRTNQYF. Written as DNA, the CDR3 is TGTGCCAGCAGCCAAGAGCGAAGGACTAATCAGTATTTT. J is TRBJ2-3 and V is TRBV3-1 (or the pseudogene TRBV3-2), with D tentatively TRBD2 (6 bases). The CDR3 is made up of 13 amino acids. Germline V gives CDR1 LGHDT, CDR2 YNNKEL (reference sequence). V gave up 0 bases and J gave up 12 bases, with 13 bases separating them.

The V and J genes are TRBV3-1 (or the pseudogene TRBV3-2) and TRBJ1-3; no reliable D call. The germline gives CDR1 LGHDT, CDR2 YNNKEL (reference sequence). The CDR3 loop spans 16 amino acids. The V and J ends lost 1 base and 3 bases respectively, with 13 bases between them. The CDR3: CASSQGSGAGGNTIYF. The CDR3 DNA reads TGTGCCAGCAGCCAAGGCTCGGGCGCGGGTGGAAACACCATATATTTT.

V gene TRBV6-1 combines with J gene TRBJ2-7; D possibly corresponds to TRBD2 (7 bases). The ends were cut back, 0 bases at V and 4 bases at J, with 16 bases in the middle. This CDR3 spans 16 amino acids. CDR1 and CDR2 (germline): MNHNS, SASEGT. CDR3 in amino acids: CASSEARGDKFYEQYF. CDR3 bases: TGTGCCAGCAGTGAAGCCCGGGGGGACAAATTTTACGAGCAGTACTTC.

This sequence joins TRBV27 and TRBJ1-6, with 7 positions matching TRBD1. J lost 7 bases, V lost 7 bases, and 16 bases had no gene match. Looked up from germline, CDR1 is MNHEY and CDR2 is SMNVEV (reference sequence). The CDR3 covers 17 residues. CDR3: CASTTPSTGAVNSPLHF. CDR3 coding DNA: TGTGCCAGCACCACTCCGTCCACAGGGGCCGTGAATTCACCCCTCCACTTT.

The chain employs TRBV11-2 and TRBJ2-5; 9 bases match TRBD2. The germline V gene encodes CDR1 SGHAT and CDR2 FQNNGV. V dropped 2 bases and J dropped 9; count of bases not matched to a gene: 10. The CDR3 runs to 15 residues. The CDR3 protein is CASSLNSGREWAQYF. DNA for the CDR3: TGTGCCAGCAGCTTAAATAGCGGGAGAGAGTGGGCCCAGTACTTC.

V usage is TRBV3-1 (or the pseudogene TRBV3-2) and J usage is TRBJ2-7; 8 positions agree with TRBD1. V shed 3 bases and J 3 bases; nucleotides not matched to a gene: 4. The CDR3 is made up of 14 amino acids. Germline CDR1 reads LGHDT; CDR2 reads YNNKEL (reference sequence). In DNA form, the CDR3 reads TGTGCCAGCAGCCATGCAGGACAGGGCTACGAGCAGTACGTC. Residues: CASSHAGQGYEQYV.

This chain uses TRBV5-4 with TRBJ2-7; weak D call: TRBD2 (5 bases). The CDR3 contains 11 residues. CDR1 SGHNT and CDR2 YYREEE come from the germline V gene (reference sequence). V lost 5 bases, J lost 6 bases, and 9 bases lay in between. The CDR3 DNA reads as TGTGCCAGCAGGCTTGGAGGCGAGCAGTACTTC. The encoded protein is CASRLGGEQYF.

V gene TRBV2 combines with J gene TRBJ1-5; D not resolved. The CDR3 length is 13 residues. From germline, CDR1 is SNHLY and CDR2 FYNNEI. V was pared by 7 bases and J by 3 bases, with 10 bases between. For the CDR3, the DNA is TGTGCCAGCAAAGGACGGGACAATCAGCCCCAGCATTTT. As protein: CASKGRDNQPQHF.

The chain employs TRBV11-3 and TRBJ2-1; 10 positions agree with TRBD2. V shed 4 bases, J shed 3 bases, and the junction held 3 bases outside the gene matches. CDR1 and CDR2 (germline): SGHNT, YENEEA. The CDR3 covers 15 residues. The CDR3 loop is CASSSSSGGYNEQFF. The DNA for the CDR3 is TGTGCCAGCAGCTCCTCTAGCGGGGGCTACAATGAGCAGTTCTTC.

CDR3 loop: CASSPRGGDRVGTYEQYV. For the CDR3, the DNA is TGTGCCAGCAGCCCCCGGGGGGGGGACAGGGTAGGGACCTACGAGCAGTACGTC. This chain links TRBV5-8 with TRBJ2-7; D possibly corresponds to TRBD1 (9 bases). Germline assignment: CDR1 SGHTS and CDR2 YDEGEE. This CDR3 has 18 amino acids. V was clipped by 4 bases and J by 2 bases, with 25 bases between them.

J is TRBJ2-1 and V is TRBV6-5; no definite D call. The germline V and J ends were trimmed by 6 bases and 7 bases, with 4 bases remaining between them. From germline, CDR1 is MNHEY and CDR2 SVGAGI. The CDR3 is 10 amino acids. The CDR3 spells CASRENEQFF. The CDR3 bases are TGTGCCAGCAGGGAGAATGAGCAGTTCTTC.

The chain carries TRBV12-3 or TRBV12-4 and TRBJ1-5, with 9 positions matching TRBD1. The ends lost 5 bases at V and 7 bases at J; junction bases unmatched: 3. The CDR3 length is 13 residues. In DNA form, the CDR3 reads TGTGCCAGCAGTGAACAGGGGGCCCAGCCCCAGCATTTT. Its translation: CASSEQGAQPQHF.

Regarding this clone: Without the conserved terminal phenylalanine or tryptophan, this CDR3 likely stems from a read error. Because the CDR3's place on the DNA is in doubt, the DNA is left out and the CDR3 is given as listed by TCRdb. The chain carries TRBV21-1 and TRBJ2-7; no check of the table's D call, TRBD2, against the DNA was made. TRBV21-1 constitutes a pseudogene. Including both end residues, the CDR3 is 12 amino acids long. CDR3 amino acids: CASSKGGGDLSA.

The CDR3, as DNA: TGTGCCAGCAGCCAGGGAGCCAAAAACATTCAGTACTTC. It codes for CASSQGAKNIQYF. This rearrangement joins TRBV27 to TRBJ2-4; TRBD1 is a possible D gene (5 bases). The CDR3 runs to 13 residues. CDR1 and CDR2 from the germline V gene are MNHEY and SMNVEV (reference sequence). Trimming took off 6 bases at V and 0 bases at J, with 6 bases between the two ends.

This clone appeared a few times. The V and J genes are TRBV20-1 and TRBJ1-5; unclear D gene. Trimming took 3 bases from V and 2 from J, leaving 8 bases between them. Germline values: CDR1 DFQATT, CDR2 SNEGSKA (reference sequence). This CDR3 contains 13 residues. The CDR3 nucleotides are TGCAGTGCTAGTGGCGATGGCAATCAGCCCCAGCATTTT. It yields the protein CSASGDGNQPQHF.

The V and J genes are TRBV5-1 and TRBJ1-1; D uncertain. This CDR3 is built from 15 residues. Germline values: CDR1 SGHRS, CDR2 YFSETQ. V lost 3 bases and J 2 bases, leaving 14 bases between the germline ends. The CDR3 spells CASSYTGVINTEAFF. DNA of the CDR3: TGCGCCAGCAGCTATACCGGGGTCATCAACACTGAAGCTTTCTTT.

The chain carries TRBV21-1 and TRBJ2-2; no check of the table's D call, TRBD2, against the DNA was made. TRBV21-1 is a listed pseudogene. This CDR3 comprises 13 residues. For the CDR3, the DNA is TGTGCCAGCAGCAATGAGGGTGACGGGGAGCTGTTTTTT. Translation gives CASSNEGDGELFF.

The chain uses TRBV28 and TRBJ2-1; 10 bases line up with TRBD2. V lost 4 bases to trimming and J lost 6 bases; unmatched junction nucleotides: 6. Looked up from germline, CDR1 is MDHEN and CDR2 is SYDVKM. The CDR3 contains 15 residues. The CDR3 DNA reads TGTGCCAGCAGTTCGTTAACTAGCGGGACCAATGAGCAGTTCTTC. Encoded protein: CASSSLTSGTNEQFF.

The count of this clone is one. The gene calls are TRBV18 and TRBJ2-3, with D maybe TRBD2 (5 bases). This CDR3 contains 15 residues. The V gene's germline CDR1 is KGHSH and CDR2 LQKENI. The V end lost 3 bases, the J end lost 2 bases, and 12 bases lay between the germline ends. The CDR3 DNA reads as TGTGCCAGCTCACCCCAGCGGCGAAACACAGATACGCAGTATTTT. Translated: CASSPQRRNTDTQYF.

The V call is TRBV4-3, the J call TRBJ1-4; 7 bases line up with TRBD1. V shed 0 bases and J 4 bases; nucleotides not matched to a gene: 2. The CDR3 consists of 15 residues. Germline V lookup: CDR1 LGHNA, CDR2 YSLEER. CDR3 nucleotide sequence: TGCGCCAGCAGCCAAGAGACAGGGTATAATGAAAAACTGTTTTTT. Translated: CASSQETGYNEKLFF.

The chain couples TRBV6-5 to TRBJ2-7, with 9 bases that match TRBD1. Germline loops: CDR1 MNHEY, CDR2 SVGAGI. V was pared by 6 bases and J by 5 bases, with 8 bases of the junction left unmatched. The CDR3 totals 14 residues. The CDR3 DNA sequence: TGTGCCAGCAGCCAGTACAGGGGGCTTAACGAGCAGTACTTC. Translating gives CASSQYRGLNEQYF.

V usage is TRBV10-3 and J usage is TRBJ1-2; tentative D call: TRBD1 (5 bases). With 0 bases removed from V and 0 bases from J, the gap between germline ends came to 11 bases. Germline V gene sequence: CDR1 ENHRY, CDR2 SYGVKD. The CDR3 length is 16 residues. The CDR3 loop is CAISESPRDSNYGYTF. The CDR3 DNA reads TGTGCCATCAGTGAGTCTCCACGGGACTCTAACTATGGCTACACCTTC.

The chain employs TRBV19 and TRBJ1-2; D not resolved. Germline V gene lookup returns CDR1 LNHDA and CDR2 SQIVND (reference sequence). Trimming took off 3 bases at V and 2 bases at J, with 10 bases between the two ends. The CDR3 has 14 amino acids. CDR3 region: CASSIGLANYGYTF. The CDR3 bases are TGTGCCAGTAGTATTGGGTTAGCGAACTATGGCTACACCTTC.

The gene calls are TRBV29-1 and TRBJ1-4; tentative D call: TRBD1 (6 bases). CDR1 and CDR2 from the germline V gene are SQVTM and ANQGSEA. Trimming took off 4 bases at V and 2 bases at J, with 14 bases between the two ends. This CDR3 has 15 amino acids. The CDR3 region has the DNA TGCAGCGTTGGACTTACAGGGAGCACTAATGAAAAACTGTTTTTT. The encoded protein is CSVGLTGSTNEKLFF. The full variable domain, its missing parts supplied by reference TRBV29-1 and TRBJ1-4, is SAVISQKPSRDICQRGTSLTIQCQVDSQVTMMFWYRQQPGQSLTLIATANQGSEATYESGFVIDKFPISRPNLTFSTLTVSNMSPEDSSIYLCSVGLTGSTNEKLFFGSGTQLSVL.

The CDR3 DNA is TGTGCCAGCTCACCAGGGGGGGGCCGTTATGGCGAGCAGTACTTC. Its translation: CASSPGGGRYGEQYF. The genes are TRBV18 and TRBJ2-7, with TRBD2 as a possible D gene (7 bases). Germline V lookup: CDR1 KGHSH, CDR2 LQKENI. The CDR3 extends over 15 amino acids. Deletions cut 2 bases from V and 6 bases from J, with 17 bases between. The whole variable domain, filled in from reference TRBV18 and TRBJ2-7, reads NAGVMQNPRHLVRRRGQEARLRCSPMKGHSHVYWYRQLPEEGLKFMVYLQKENIIDESGMPKERFSAEFPKEGPSILRIQQVVRGDSAAYFCASSPGGGRYGEQYFGPGTRLTVT.